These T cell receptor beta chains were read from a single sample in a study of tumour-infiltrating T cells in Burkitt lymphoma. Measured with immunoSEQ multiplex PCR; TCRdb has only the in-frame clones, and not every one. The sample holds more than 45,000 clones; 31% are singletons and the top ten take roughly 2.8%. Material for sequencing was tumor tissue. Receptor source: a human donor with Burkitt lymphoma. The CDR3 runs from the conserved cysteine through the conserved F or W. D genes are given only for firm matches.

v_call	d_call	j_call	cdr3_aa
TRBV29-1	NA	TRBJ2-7	CSVVNRVSYEQYF
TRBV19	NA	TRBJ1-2	CASRVSASNYGYTF
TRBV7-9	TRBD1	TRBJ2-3	CASTLVGQGVTDTQYF
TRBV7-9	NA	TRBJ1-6	CASSSPRSPLHF
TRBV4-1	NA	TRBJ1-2	CASSQQSQLLYGYTF
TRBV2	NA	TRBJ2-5	CASNLARGRETQYF
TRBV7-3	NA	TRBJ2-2	CASSLGGAGLLAGELFF
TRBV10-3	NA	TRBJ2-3	CAISVMDTQYF
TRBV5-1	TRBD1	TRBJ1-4	CASSLGQGMYIGEKLFF
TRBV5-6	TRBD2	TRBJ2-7	CASSLDLERGQYF
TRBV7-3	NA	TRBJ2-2	CASSPMGGATGELFF
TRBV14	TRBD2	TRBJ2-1	CASSSREAGRYNEQFF
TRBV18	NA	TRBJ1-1	CATSAVWENTEAFF
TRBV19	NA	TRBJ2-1	CASSKGSYNEQFF
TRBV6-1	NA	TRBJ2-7	CASSDNYEQYF
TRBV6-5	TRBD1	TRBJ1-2	CASRSPGQNYGYTF
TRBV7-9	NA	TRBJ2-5	CATTVGRETQYF
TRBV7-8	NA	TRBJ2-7	CASNIREGNYEQYF
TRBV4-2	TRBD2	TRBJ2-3	CASSQGLAGGPETDTQYF
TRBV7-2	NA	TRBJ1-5	CASSSNNQPQHF
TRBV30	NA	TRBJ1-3	CAWSLFGNTIYF
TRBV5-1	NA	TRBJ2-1	CASSFRQGIREQFF
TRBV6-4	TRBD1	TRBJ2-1	CASSEAAGQGRTEQFF
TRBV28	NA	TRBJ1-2	CASMVTLYGYTF
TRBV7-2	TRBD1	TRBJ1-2	CASSPRTGLGYGYTF
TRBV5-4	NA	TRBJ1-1	CASSLSGIQAFF
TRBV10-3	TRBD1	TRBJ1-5	CAISVSGTDNQPQHF
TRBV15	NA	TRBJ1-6	CATSRVPGPPLHF
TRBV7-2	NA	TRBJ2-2	CASSPGQFGELFF
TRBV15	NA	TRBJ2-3	CATSHLRDTQYF
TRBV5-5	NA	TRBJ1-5	CASSLWGEGNQPQHF
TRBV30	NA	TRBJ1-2	CAWGGLLDGYTF
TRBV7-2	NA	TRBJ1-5	CASSRAGLGSPQHF
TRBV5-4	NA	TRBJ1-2	CASSLVSAQYGYTF
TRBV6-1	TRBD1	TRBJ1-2	CASSSWWQGGGYTF
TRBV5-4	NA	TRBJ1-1	CASSPNLNTEAFF
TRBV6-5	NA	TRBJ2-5	CASSSRTDWETQYF
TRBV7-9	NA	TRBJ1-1	CASSLFQSGNTEAFF
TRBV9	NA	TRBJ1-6	CASSMGLFSSYNSPLHF
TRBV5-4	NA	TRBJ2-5	CASSLGGTQETQYF
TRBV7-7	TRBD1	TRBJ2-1	CASSPGDRRPGVGEQFF
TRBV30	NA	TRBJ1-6	CAWSQRLTYNSPLHF
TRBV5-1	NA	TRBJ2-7	CASSFQTTGTSYEQYF
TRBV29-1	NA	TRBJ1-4	CSVEVGREGEKLFF
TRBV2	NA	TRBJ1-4	CASTENRAGGEKLFF
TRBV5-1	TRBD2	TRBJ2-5	CASSLLVRGGETQYF
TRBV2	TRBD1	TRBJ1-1	CASSEARQGGGTEAFF
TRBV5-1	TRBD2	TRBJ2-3	CASSLARGGSTDTQYF
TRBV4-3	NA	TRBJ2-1	CASSQDWPNYYNEQFF
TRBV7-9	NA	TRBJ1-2	CASSFRAFDGNGYTF